This TCR beta chain was sequenced in a study of response to subunit inactivated influenza vaccine. The study, taken as a whole, reports: The authors put forward the suggestion that each seasonal influenza vaccination may bring in only a limited number of new T cells.

This clonotype was counted between two and nine times. Its antigen is currently unknown. Germline values: CDR1 SGHRS, CDR2 YFSETQ. Trimming took 1 base from V and 4 from J; bases not matched to a gene: 3. This CDR3 comprises 14 residues. MiXCR, applied by TCRdb to the RT-PCR reads, yields one record per CDR3 protein. This table has approximately 160,000 distinct CDR3 sequences, about 10% appearing once. The sample here was CD8+ T cells sorted from PBMCs, taken around 25 months after vaccination. The gene calls are TRBV5-1 and TRBJ2-3; 7 nucleotides match TRBD2. This clonotype originated in a man aged 45 to 70 who received an inactivated influenza vaccine. In DNA form, the CDR3 reads TGCGCCAGCAGCTTGACTAGCGCGGCAGATACGCAGTATTTT. Amino acid sequence: CASSLTSAADTQYF.